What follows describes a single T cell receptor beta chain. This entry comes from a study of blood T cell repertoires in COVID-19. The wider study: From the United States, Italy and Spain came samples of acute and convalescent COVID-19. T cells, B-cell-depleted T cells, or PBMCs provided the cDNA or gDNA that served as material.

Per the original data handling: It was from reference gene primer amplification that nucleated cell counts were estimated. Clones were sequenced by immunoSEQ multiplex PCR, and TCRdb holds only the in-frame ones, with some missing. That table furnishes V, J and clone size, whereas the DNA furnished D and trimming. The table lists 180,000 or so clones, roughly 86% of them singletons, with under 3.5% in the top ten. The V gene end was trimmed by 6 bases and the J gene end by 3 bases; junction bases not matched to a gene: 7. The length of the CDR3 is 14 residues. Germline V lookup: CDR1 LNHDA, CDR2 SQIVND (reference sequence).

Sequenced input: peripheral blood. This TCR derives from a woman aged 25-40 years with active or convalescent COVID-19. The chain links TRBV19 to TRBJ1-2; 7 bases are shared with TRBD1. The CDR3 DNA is TGTGCCAGTAGCCCGACAGGGAAGCACTATGGCTACACCTTC. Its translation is CASSPTGKHYGYTF.